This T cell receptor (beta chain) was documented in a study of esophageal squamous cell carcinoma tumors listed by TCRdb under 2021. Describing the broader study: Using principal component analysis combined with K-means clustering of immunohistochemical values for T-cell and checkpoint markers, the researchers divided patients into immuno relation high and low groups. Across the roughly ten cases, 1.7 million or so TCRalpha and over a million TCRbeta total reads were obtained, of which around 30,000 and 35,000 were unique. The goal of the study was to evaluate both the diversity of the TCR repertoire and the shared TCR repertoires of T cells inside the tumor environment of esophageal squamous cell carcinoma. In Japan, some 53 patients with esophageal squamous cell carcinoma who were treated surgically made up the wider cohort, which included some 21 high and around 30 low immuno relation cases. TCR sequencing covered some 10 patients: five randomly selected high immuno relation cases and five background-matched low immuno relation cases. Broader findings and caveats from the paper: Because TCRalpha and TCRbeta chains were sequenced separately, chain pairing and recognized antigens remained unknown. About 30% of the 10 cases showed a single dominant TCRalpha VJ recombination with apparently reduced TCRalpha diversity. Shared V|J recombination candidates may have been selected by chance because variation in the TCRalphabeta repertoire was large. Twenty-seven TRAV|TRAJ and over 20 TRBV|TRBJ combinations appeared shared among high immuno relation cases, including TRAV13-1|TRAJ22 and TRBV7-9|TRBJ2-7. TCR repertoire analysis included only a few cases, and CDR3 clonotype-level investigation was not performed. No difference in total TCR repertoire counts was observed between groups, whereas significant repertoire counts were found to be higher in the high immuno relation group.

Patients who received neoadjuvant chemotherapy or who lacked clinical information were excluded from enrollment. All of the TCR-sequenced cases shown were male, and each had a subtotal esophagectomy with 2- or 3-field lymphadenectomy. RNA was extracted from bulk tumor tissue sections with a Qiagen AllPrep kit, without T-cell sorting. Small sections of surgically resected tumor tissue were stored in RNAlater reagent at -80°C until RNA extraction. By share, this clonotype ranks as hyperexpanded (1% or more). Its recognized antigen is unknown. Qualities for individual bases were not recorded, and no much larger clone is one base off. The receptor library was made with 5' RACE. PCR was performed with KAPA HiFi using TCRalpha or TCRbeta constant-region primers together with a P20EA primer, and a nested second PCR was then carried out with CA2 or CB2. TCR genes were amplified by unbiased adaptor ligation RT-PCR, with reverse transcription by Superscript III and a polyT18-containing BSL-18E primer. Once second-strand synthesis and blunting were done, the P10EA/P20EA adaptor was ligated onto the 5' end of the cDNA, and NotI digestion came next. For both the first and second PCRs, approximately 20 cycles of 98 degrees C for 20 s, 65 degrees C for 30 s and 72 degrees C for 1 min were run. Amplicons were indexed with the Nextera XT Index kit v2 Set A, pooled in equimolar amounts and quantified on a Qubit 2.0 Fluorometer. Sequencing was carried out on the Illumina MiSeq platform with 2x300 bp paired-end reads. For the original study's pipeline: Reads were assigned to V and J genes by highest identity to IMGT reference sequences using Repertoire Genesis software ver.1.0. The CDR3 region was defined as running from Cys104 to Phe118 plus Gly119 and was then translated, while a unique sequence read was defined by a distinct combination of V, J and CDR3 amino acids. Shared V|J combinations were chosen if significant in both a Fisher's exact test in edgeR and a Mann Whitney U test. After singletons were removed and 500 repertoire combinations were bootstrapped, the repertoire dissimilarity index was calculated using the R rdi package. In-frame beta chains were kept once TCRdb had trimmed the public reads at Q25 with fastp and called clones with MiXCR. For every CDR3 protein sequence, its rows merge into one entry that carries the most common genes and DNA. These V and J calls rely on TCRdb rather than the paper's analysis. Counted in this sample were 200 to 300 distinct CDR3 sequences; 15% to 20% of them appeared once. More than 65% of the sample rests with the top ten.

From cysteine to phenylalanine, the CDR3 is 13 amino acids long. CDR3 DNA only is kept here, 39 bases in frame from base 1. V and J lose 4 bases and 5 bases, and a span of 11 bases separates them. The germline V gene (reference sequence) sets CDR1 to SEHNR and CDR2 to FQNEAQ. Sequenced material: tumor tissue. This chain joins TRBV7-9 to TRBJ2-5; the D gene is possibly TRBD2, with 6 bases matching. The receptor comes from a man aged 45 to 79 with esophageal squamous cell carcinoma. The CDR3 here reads CASSSSGLETQYF. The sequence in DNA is TGTGCCAGCAGCTCCAGCGGGCTGGAGACCCAGTACTTC. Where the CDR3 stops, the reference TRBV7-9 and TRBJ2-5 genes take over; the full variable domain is DTGVSQNPRHKITKRGQNVTFRCDPISEHNRLYWYRQTLGQGPEFLTYFQNEAQLEKSRLLSDRFSAERPKGSFSTLEIQRTEQGDSAMYLCASSSSGLETQYFGPGTRLLVL.